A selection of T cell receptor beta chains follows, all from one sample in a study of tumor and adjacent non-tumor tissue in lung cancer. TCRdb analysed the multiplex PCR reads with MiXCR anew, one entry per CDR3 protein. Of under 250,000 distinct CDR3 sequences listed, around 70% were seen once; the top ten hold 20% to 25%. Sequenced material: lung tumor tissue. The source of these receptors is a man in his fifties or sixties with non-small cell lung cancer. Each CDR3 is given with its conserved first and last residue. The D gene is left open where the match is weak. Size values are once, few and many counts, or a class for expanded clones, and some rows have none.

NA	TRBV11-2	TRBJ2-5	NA	TGTGCCAGCAGTTTCACCCCCTCGAATAGCCTTCTCGAGACCCAGTACTTC	CASSFTPSNSLLETQYF
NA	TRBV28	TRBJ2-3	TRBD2	TGTGCCAGCAGTTCCTCGCGGGGGACAGATACGCAGTATTTT	CASSSSRGTDTQYF
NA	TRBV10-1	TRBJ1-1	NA	TGCGCCAGCAGTGATTCCACGGGTATGAACACTGAAGTTTTCTTT	CASSDSTGMNTEVFF
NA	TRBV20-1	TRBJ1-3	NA	TGCAGTGTTAGAGATTCAGGGCCCGGAAGCACCATATATTTT	CSVRDSGPGSTIYF
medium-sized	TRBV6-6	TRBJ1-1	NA	TGTGCCAGCAGTAACCGCCTGGACGGACGGAACACTGAAGCTTTCTTT	CASSNRLDGRNTEAFF
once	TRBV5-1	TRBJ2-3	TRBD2	TGCGCCAGCAGCGCGGGACTAGCGGGGACAAACACAGATACGCAGTATTTT	CASSAGLAGTNTDTQYF
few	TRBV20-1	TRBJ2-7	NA	TGCAGTGCTAGAGATGGGGGACCGATCGAGCAGTACTTC	CSARDGGPIEQYF
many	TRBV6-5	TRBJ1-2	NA	TGTGCCAGCAGTGGAGCCTTAGACGAGGGGGAACAATACGTTGCGTCGTATGGCTACACCTTC	CASSGALDEGEQYVASYGYTF
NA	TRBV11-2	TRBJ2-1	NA	TGTGCTAGCAGCTCCACCATAGTGGGGGAATCCTCCTACAATGAGCAGTTCTTC	CASSSTIVGESSYNEQFF
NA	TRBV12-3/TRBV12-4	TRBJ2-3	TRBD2	TGTGCCAGCACCTTAAGCGGGGGGGATACGCAGTATTTT	CASTLSGGDTQYF
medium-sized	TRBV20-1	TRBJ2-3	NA	TGCAGTGCTAGCAGCGGGTCGCTCACAGATACGCAGTATTTT	CSASSGSLTDTQYF
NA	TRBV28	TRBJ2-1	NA	TGTGCCAGCAGGGGACCATATGGCAGATACAGTGAGCAGTTCTTC	CASRGPYGRYSEQFF
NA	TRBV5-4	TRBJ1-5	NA	TGTGCCAGCAGCTTAGCCGGAGATCAGCCCCAGCATTTT	CASSLAGDQPQHF
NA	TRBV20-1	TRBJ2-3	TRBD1	TGTAGTGCCGTACGACCGGCAGGGGGAAGCACAGATACGCAGTATTTT	CSAVRPAGGSTDTQYF
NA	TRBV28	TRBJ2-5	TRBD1	TGTGCCAGCAGCCGTCCCGGACAGGAAGAGACCCAGTACTTC	CASSRPGQEETQYF
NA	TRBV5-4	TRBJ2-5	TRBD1	TGTGCCAGCAGCCCCGTGGGACAGGGTGGTGAGACCCAGTACTTC	CASSPVGQGGETQYF
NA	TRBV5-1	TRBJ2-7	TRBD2	TGCGCCAGCAGCTGGGCAGCGGGAGGGTCCTACGAGCAGTACTTC	CASSWAAGGSYEQYF
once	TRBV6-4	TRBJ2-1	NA	TGTACCAGCAGTGACTCGCCTGAGGGAAAGCAGTTCTTC	CTSSDSPEGKQFF
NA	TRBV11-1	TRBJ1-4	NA	TGTGGTAGCAGCAGCCTCGGGCGGGGCGAAAAACTGTTTTTT	CGSSSLGRGEKLFF
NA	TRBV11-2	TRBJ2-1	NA	TGTGCCAGCAACTTAGTTAGGGCGGATACGGGTGAGCAGTTCTTC	CASNLVRADTGEQFF
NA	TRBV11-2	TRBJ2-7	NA	TGTGCCAGCAGCTTTAGTCGCGGGTACGAGCAGTACTTC	CASSFSRGYEQYF
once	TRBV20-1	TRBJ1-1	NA	TGCAGTTCTAGAGGCGGTTCGAATGTGGGTGAAGCTTTCTTT	CSSRGGSNVGEAFF
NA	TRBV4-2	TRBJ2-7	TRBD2	TGTGCCAGCAGCCAAGGTCGGGGGGGTAGGTACGGGCAGTACTTC	CASSQGRGGRYGQYF
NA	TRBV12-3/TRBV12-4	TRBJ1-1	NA	TGTGCCAGCAGTTTTTTTGGGGGAGGCACTGAAGCTTTCTTT	CASSFFGGGTEAFF
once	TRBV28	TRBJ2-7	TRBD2	TGTGCCAGCAGTTCGCTTAGCGGGGCCTCCTACGACCAGTACTTC	CASSSLSGASYDQYF
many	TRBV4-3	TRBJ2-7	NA	TGCGCCAGCAGCCAGACTTCGGGGTACGAGCAGTACTTC	CASSQTSGYEQYF
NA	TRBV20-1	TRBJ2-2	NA	TGCAGTACTAGAGAGGGGATGGGTGGGTACACCGGAGAGCTGTTTTTT	CSTREGMGGYTGELFF
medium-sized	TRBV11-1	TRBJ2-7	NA	TGTGCCAGCAGGGCGGGAAGTTTGGAGCAGTACTTC	CASRAGSLEQYF
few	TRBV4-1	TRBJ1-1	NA	TGCGCCAGCAGCCAACAGCGGACTATGAACACTGAAACTATCTTT	CASSQQRTMNTETIF
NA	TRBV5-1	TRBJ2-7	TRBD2	TGCGCCAGCAGTTCCACTACTAGCGGGCGATACGAGCAGTACTTC	CASSSTTSGRYEQYF
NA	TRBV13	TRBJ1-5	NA	TGTCCCAGCAGCTTGGGAGGGGGACCAAATCAGCCCCAGCATTTT	CPSSLGGGPNQPQHF
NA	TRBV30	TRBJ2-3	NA	TGTGCCTGGAGCCTAAATTTGGCCACCTTGGGGGATACAGATACGCAGTATTTT	CAWSLNLATLGDTDTQYF
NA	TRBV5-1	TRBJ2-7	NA	TGCGCCAACAGCTTGGCCGGGAATGGTTACGAGCAATACTTC	CANSLAGNGYEQYF
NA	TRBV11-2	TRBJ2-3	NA	TGTGCCAGCAGCTTAACCACCTCTATTCGAGGCGGTGTGGCAGATACGCAGTATTTT	CASSLTTSIRGGVADTQYF
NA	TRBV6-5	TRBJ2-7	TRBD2	TGTGCCCGCAGTGATACCGGGACCGCGGGGGACCATTACTTC	CARSDTGTAGDHYF
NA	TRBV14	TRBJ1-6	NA	TGTACCAGCAGCCCGACGCCACAACGGGGGTTTAATTCACCCCTCCACTTT	CTSSPTPQRGFNSPLHF
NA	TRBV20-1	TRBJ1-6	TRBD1	TGCAGTGCTAGAGGACACGGGACAGGGGATTTACCCCTCCACTTT	CSARGHGTGDLPLHF
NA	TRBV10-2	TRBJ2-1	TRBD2	TGCGGCAGCAGTGTCCTAGCGGGTCTCTCCTACAATGAGCAGTTATTC	CGSSVLAGLSYNEQLF
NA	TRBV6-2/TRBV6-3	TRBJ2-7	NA	TGTGGCAGCAATCTAGTGTCAAGGTTCTACGAGCAGTACTTC	CGSNLVSRFYEQYF
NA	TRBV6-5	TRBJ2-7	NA	TGTGCCAGCACTCAGGCTATGACAGGATCGTACGAGCAGTATTTC	CASTQAMTGSYEQYF
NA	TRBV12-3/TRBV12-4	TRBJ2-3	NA	TGTGCCAGCACCGCCGCCTGGACTCTCACAGATACGCAGTATTTT	CASTAAWTLTDTQYF